These 6 T cell receptor beta chains came from one sample sequenced in a study of multiple sclerosis patients with progressive multifocal leukoencephalopathy. The sample's time point: roughly 6 months of natalizumab therapy. Profiled with immunoSEQ multiplex PCR; TCRdb holds only in-frame clones, not every one. This table has some 30,000 clones, 85% to 90% appearing once. Sequenced material: PBMCs, taken from a patient treated with natalizumab. These receptors were taken from a human donor with multiple sclerosis.

The chain links TRBV28 to TRBJ1-2; 8 bases are shared with TRBD1. This CDR3 spans 14 amino acids. V gave up 6 bases and J gave up 4 bases; unmatched junction bases: 7. CDR1 is MDHEN, CDR2 SYDVKM, per germline. CDR3: CASRSGTGSYGYTF. Written as DNA, the CDR3 is TGTGCCAGCAGATCCGGGACAGGATCCTATGGCTACACCTTC.

The rearrangement links TRBV14 to TRBJ1-3; 10 nucleotides agree with TRBD1. Germline values: CDR1 SGHDN, CDR2 FVKESK. The V gene end was trimmed by 3 bases and the J gene end by 0 bases; junction bases not matched to a gene: 11. The CDR3 loop spans 19 amino acids. CDR3 protein: CASSQKTTGGLFSGNTIYF. The CDR3 nucleotides are TGTGCCAGCAGCCAGAAGACGACAGGGGGCTTATTCTCTGGAAACACCATATATTTT.

The rearrangement uses TRBV6-5 and TRBJ2-1; maybe TRBD2 (5 bases). Germline loops: CDR1 MNHEY, CDR2 SVGAGI. Trimming took 5 bases from V and 9 from J, leaving 17 bases between them. The CDR3 is made up of 14 amino acids. The CDR3 loop is CASSLTMIGSEQFF. The CDR3, as DNA: TGTGCCAGCAGTCTCACGATGATAGGGAGTGAGCAGTTCTTC.

The chain recombines TRBV28 with TRBJ1-1; TRBD1 is a possible D gene (6 bases). CDR3 size: 12 residues. Trimming took off 5 bases at V and 11 bases at J, with 15 bases between the two ends. Germline V gene data show CDR1 as MDHEN and CDR2 as SYDVKM. The CDR3: CASSGRRQGAFF. In DNA, the CDR3 is TGTGCCAGCAGTGGCCGCCGGCAGGGGGCTTTCTTT.

As regards this clone: The junction departs from the called germline gene at one end, perhaps through a read error. This rearrangement joins TRBV11-2 to TRBJ1-3, with D maybe TRBD1 (6 bases). The CDR3 totals 15 residues. Per germline, CDR1 SGHAT and CDR2 FQNNGV. The CDR3 nucleotides read TGTGCCAGCAGCTCCTTGACAGGAGCTGGAAACGCCATATATTTT. Translation: CASSSLTGAGNAIYF. Supplemented by reference TRBV11-2 and TRBJ1-3, the full variable domain reads EAGVAQSPRYKIIEKRQSVAFWCNPISGHATLYWYQQILGQGPKLLIQFQNNGVVDDSQLPKDRFSAERLKGVDSTLKIQPAKLEDSAVYLCASSSLTGAGNAIYFGEGSWLTVV.

This chain joins TRBV10-3 and TRBJ1-4, with D possibly TRBD1 on 5 matching bases. The CDR3 is made up of 15 amino acids. Trimming removed 0 bases from V and 2 bases from J, with 7 bases in between. The germline gives CDR1 ENHRY, CDR2 SYGVKD. CDR3 in amino acids: CAISESGDTNEKLFF. CDR3 coding DNA: TGTGCCATCAGTGAGTCAGGGGACACTAATGAAAAACTGTTTTTT.